This T cell receptor beta chain is from a study of T cell responses to AZD1222 COVID-19 vaccine. Sequencing used immunoSEQ multiplex PCR; TCRdb keeps in-frame clones, though not all of them. The table has about 150,000 clones, approximately 90% seen once. The germline V gene has CDR1 MNHEY and CDR2 SMNVEV (reference sequence). The V gene lost 6 bases and the J gene lost 4 bases, with 12 bases spanning the gap. The CDR3 extends over 13 amino acids. V is TRBV27 and J is TRBJ1-2; D unclear. This clonotype was obtained from an adult in good health. Source: peripheral blood, taken on day 0 of AZD1222 vaccination. The CDR3 DNA reads as TGTGCCAGCAGATTAGGGCCCCCCTATGGCTACACCTTC. Protein sequence: CASRLGPPYGYTF.